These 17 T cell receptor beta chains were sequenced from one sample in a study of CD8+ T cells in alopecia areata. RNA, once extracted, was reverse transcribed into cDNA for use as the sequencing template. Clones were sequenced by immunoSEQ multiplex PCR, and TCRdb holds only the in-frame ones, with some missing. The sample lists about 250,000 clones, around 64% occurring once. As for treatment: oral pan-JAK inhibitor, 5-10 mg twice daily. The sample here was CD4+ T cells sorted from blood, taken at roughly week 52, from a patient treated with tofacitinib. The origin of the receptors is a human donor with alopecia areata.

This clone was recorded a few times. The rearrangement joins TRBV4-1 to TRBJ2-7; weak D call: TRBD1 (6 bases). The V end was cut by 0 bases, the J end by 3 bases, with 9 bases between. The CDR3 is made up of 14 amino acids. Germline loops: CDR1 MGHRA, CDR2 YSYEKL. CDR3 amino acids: CASSQDRTDYEQYF. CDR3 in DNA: TGCGCCAGCAGCCAAGACCGGACAGACTACGAGCAGTACTTC.

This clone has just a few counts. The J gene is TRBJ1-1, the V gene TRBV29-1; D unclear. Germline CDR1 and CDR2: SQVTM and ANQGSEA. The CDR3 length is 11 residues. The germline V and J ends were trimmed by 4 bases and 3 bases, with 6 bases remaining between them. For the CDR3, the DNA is TGCAGCGTTGGTATGGACACTGAAGCTTTCTTT. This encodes CSVGMDTEAFF.

DNA for the CDR3: TGTGCCAGCAGCTTCGTACCCGGGGGCACAGATACGCAGTATTTT. It yields the protein CASSFVPGGTDTQYF. J is TRBJ2-3 and V is TRBV7-9, with a possible D match to TRBD2 (5 bases). Germline V CDR1 and CDR2: SEHNR, FQNEAQ (reference sequence). V lost 3 bases and J lost 1, with 11 bases in between. This CDR3 spans 15 amino acids.

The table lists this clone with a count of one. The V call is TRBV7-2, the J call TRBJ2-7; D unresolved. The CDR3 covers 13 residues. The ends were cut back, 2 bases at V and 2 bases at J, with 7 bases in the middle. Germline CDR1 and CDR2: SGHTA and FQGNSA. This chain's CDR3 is CASSLMDPYEQYF. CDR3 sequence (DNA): TGTGCCAGCAGCTTAATGGACCCCTACGAGCAGTACTTC.

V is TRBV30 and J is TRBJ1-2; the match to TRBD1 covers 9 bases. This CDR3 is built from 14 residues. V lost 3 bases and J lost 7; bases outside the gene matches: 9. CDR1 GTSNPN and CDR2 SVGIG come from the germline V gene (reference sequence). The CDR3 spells CAWRTSGQGVGYTF. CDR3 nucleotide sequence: TGTGCCTGGAGAACATCGGGACAGGGAGTTGGCTACACCTTC.

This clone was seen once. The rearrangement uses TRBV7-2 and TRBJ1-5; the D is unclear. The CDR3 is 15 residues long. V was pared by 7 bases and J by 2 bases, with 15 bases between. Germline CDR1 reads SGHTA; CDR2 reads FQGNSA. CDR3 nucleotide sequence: TGTGCCAGCATTCCATCGGGCCAGGGCAATCAGCCCCAGCATTTT. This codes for CASIPSGQGNQPQHF. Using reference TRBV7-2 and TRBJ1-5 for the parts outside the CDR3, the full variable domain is GAGVSQSPSNKVTEKGKDVELRCDPISGHTALYWYRQSLGQGLEFLIYFQGNSAPDKSGLPSDRFSAERTGGSVSTLTIQRTQQEDSAVYLCASIPSGQGNQPQHFGDGTRLSIL.

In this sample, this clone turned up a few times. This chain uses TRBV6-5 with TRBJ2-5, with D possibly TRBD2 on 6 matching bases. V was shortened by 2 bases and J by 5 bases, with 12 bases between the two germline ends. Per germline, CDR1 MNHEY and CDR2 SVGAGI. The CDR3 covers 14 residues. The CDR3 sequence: CASSYGGNLETQYF. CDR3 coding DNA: TGTGCCAGCAGTTACGGAGGGAACCTCGAGACCCAGTACTTC.

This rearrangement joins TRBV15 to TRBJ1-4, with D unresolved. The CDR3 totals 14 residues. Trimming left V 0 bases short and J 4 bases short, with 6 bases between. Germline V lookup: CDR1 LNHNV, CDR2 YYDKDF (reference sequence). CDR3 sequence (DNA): TGTGCCACCAGCAGAGACTGGAATAATGAAAAACTGTTTTTT. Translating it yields CATSRDWNNEKLFF.

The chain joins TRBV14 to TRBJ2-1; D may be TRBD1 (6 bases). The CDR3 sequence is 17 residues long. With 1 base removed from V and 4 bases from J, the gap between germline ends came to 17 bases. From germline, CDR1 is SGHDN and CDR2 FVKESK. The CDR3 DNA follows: TGTGCCAGCAGCCAAGCACGAACAGGGTGGGGATACAATGAGCAGTTCTTC. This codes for CASSQARTGWGYNEQFF.

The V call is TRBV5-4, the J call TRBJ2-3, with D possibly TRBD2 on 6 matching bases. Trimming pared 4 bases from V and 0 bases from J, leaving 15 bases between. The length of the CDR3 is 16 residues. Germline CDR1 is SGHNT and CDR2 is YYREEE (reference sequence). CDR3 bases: TGTGCCAGCAGCGCCTTAGCGGAGACTAGCACAGATACGCAGTATTTT. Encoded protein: CASSALAETSTDTQYF. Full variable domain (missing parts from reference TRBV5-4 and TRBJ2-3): ETGVTQSPTHLIKTRGQQVTLRCSSQSGHNTVSWYQQALGQGPQFIFQYYREEENGRGNFPPRFSGLQFPNYSSELNVNALELDDSALYLCASSALAETSTDTQYFGPGTRLTVL.

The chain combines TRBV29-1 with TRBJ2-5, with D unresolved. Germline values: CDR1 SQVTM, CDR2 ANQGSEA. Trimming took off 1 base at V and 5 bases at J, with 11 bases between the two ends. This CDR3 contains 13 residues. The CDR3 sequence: CSVEGNDLETQYF. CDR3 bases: TGCAGCGTTGAAGGAAATGACTTGGAGACCCAGTACTTC.

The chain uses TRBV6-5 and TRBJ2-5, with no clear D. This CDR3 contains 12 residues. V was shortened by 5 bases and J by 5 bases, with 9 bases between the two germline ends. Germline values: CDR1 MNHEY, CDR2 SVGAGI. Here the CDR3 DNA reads TGTGCCAGCAGTCCCCTGGGGGAGACCCAGTACTTC. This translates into CASSPLGETQYF.

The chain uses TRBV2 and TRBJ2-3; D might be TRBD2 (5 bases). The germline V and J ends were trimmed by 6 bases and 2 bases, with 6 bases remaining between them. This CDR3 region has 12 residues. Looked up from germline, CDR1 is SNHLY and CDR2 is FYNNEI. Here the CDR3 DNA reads TGTGCCAGCAGCCGGGACACAGATACGCAGTATTTT. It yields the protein CASSRDTDTQYF.

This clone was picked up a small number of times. The CDR3 spells CATSRDPPTGGSSNYGYTF. The CDR3 DNA sequence: TGTGCCACCAGCAGAGATCCTCCGACAGGCGGTTCATCTAACTATGGCTACACCTTC. The V and J genes are TRBV15 and TRBJ1-2; D possibly corresponds to TRBD1 (6 bases). Germline lookup yields CDR1 LNHNV and CDR2 YYDKDF (reference sequence). This CDR3 has 19 residues. Between the trimmed V and J ends, which lost 0 bases and 0 bases, there was a span of 20 bases. Using reference TRBV15 and TRBJ1-2 for the parts outside the CDR3, the full variable domain is DAMVIQNPRYQVTQFGKPVTLSCSQTLNHNVMYWYQQKSSQAPKLLFHYYDKDFNNEADTPDNFQSRRPNTSFCFLDIRSPGLGDTAMYLCATSRDPPTGGSSNYGYTFGSGTRLTVV.

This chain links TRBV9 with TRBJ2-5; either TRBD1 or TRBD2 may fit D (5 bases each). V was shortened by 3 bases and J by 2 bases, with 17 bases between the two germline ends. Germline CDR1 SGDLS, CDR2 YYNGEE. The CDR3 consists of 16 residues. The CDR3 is CASSGHPGAGQETQYF. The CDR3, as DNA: TGTGCCAGCAGCGGACACCCCGGGGCGGGTCAAGAGACCCAGTACTTC.

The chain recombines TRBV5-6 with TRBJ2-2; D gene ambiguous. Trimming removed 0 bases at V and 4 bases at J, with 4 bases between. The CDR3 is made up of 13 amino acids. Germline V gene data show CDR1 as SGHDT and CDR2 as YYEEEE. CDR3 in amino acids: CASSLAGTGELFF. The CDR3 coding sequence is TGTGCCAGCAGCTTGGCAGGCACCGGGGAGCTGTTTTTT. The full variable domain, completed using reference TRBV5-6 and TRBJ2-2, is DAGVTQSPTHLIKTRGQQVTLRCSPKSGHDTVSWYQQALGQGPQFIFQYYEEEERQRGNFPDRFSGHQFPNYSSELNVNALLLGDSALYLCASSLAGTGELFFGEGSRLTVL.

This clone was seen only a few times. The CDR3 coding sequence is TGTGCCAGCAGCTGGGAATGGGGACGGCAGAACACTGAAGCTTTCTTT. This codes for CASSWEWGRQNTEAFF. The genes are TRBV7-4 and TRBJ1-1; the D gene is possibly TRBD1 (5 bases). Germline V gives CDR1 SGHVT, CDR2 SQSDAQ. The CDR3 extends over 16 amino acids. Trimming removed 4 bases at V and 1 base at J, with 16 bases between.